This TCR beta chain was obtained from a study of T cell responses to AZD1222 COVID-19 vaccine (dated by TCRdb to about 2021). Context from the whole study: A total of roughly 240 trial participants underwent TCR sequencing, of whom 207 received two doses of AZD1222 and about 25 received two doses of the MenACWY control vaccine. Trial participants were enrolled by age into 18-55, 56-69 and 70-plus year subgroups, with approximately 150, 28 and 58 TCR-sequenced participants respectively. The study at large found these results: Epitopes outside the regions mutated in the B.1.351 and B.1.1.7 variants were reportedly recognized by nearly half of the unique spike-specific TCRs. In the small 56-69-year group, the increase in depth fell short of significance, most likely because of low power. Because no samples from the day 14 peak response were available, repertoires could be characterized only after the peak T cell response. CD4 TCRs associated with the vaccine covered the entire spike protein, and the dominant responses were in regions 160-218 and 743-854. Only five to seven AZD1222 recipients were SARS-CoV-2 seropositive at baseline, limiting conclusions about previously exposed vaccinees. Most participants were white British and females outnumbered males, and the authors suggested that clonal diversity may have been underestimated. A significant rise in spike-specific TCR breadth and depth was observed after two AZD1222 doses relative to day 0 and relative to MenACWY recipients.

The CDR3 regions of human TCRbeta chains were analyzed by immunosequencing. Per the authors' processing: Repertoire TCRs were matched against a reference library of SARS-CoV-2-specific TCRs generated with the MIRA antigen-specificity platform. Breadth meant the fraction of unique TCRs that were SARS-CoV-2-associated, whereas depth meant the fraction of total T cells that were SARS-CoV-2-associated. Using the MIRA data, every spike-specific TCR was mapped to the spike region that the TCR reacted to and assigned to either a CD4 or a CD8 class. Log10-transformed breadth and depth values were compared by one-way ANOVA with Sidak's multiple comparisons tests. TCRdb retrieved this table from immuneACCESS and kept in-frame rearrangements only. Not all clones are present; in checked studies, unresolved V genes account for under half, and no reason is known for the remainder. For V, J and clone size, that table is used; D and trimming come from the DNA. The sample contains more than 75,000 clones, about 90% of them found a single time. The ten top clones hold 6.9% of the sample.

This clone was seen more than once but under ten times. Its antigen is unknown. No much larger clone is present one base from it, and per-base qualities are unavailable. This sample's time point label indicates: about 28 days (+/-7) after the second vaccine dose. Because spike-specific TCR depth and breadth did not differ between the two schedules, AZD1222 recipients who got a second dose at roughly 4 weeks were pooled with those who got a second dose at roughly 12 weeks. Vaccinee samples came from UK trials COV001 and COV002, including a single-blind randomized controlled phase 2/3 trial of AZD1222 (ChAdOx1 nCoV-19) in healthy adults. Trial participant PBMC samples were collected at day 0 and day 28 after the second dose for TCRbeta chain sequencing. This sequence originates from an adult who received the AZD1222 COVID-19 vaccine. The specimen comprised peripheral blood, sampled 28 days after the second AZD1222 dose.

The DNA sequence reads TGTGCCAGTAGTCGAGCAAATAGCAATCAGCCCCAGCATTTT. This yields the protein CASSRANSNQPQHF. The sequence is built from TRBV19 and TRBJ1-5; the D gene lacks a confident call. From the germline V gene (reference sequence), CDR1 is LNHDA and CDR2 is SQIVND. V is shortened by 5 bases, J by 0 bases, and the region joining them spans 8 bases. The cysteine opens and the phenylalanine closes a CDR3 of 14 amino acids. The retained sequence is limited to the CDR3, 42 bases, with the frame set at the first base. The variable domain in full, with residues beyond the CDR3 obtained from the reference TRBV19 and TRBJ1-5 genes, is DGGITQSPKYLFRKEGQNVTLSCEQNLNHDAMYWYRQDPGQGLRLIYYSQIVNDFQKGDIAEGYSVSREKKESFPLTVTSAQKNPTAFYLCASSRANSNQPQHFGDGTRLSIL.